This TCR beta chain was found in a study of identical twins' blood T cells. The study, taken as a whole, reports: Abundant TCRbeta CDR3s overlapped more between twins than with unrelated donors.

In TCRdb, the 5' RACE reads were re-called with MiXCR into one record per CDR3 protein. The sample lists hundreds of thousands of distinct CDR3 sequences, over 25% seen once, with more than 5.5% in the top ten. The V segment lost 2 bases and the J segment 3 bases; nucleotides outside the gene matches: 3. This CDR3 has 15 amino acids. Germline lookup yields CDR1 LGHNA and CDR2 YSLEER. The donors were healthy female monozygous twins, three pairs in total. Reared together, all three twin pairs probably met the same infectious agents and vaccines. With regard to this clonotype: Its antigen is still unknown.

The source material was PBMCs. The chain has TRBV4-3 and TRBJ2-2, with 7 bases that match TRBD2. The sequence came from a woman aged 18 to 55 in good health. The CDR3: CASSQFSGDTGELFF. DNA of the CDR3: TGCGCCAGCAGCCAATTCAGCGGGGACACCGGGGAGCTGTTTTTT.